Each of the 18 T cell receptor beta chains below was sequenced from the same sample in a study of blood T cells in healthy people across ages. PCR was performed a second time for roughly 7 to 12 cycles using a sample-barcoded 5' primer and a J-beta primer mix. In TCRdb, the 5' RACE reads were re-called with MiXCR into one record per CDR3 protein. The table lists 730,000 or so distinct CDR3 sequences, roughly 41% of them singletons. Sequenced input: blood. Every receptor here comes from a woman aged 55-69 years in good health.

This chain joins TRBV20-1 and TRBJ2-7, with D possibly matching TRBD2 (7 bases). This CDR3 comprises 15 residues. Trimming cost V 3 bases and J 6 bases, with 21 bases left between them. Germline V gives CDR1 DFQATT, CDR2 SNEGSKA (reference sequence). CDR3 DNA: TGCAGTGCTAGGGTTATAGGGGGGGCGAGGGGCGAGCAGTACTTC. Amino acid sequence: CSARVIGGARGEQYF.

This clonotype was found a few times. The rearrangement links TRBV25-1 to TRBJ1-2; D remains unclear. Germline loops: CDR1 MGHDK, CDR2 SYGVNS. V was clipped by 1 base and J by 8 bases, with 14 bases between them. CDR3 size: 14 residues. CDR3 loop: CASSESGWTGGYTF. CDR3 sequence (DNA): TGTGCCAGCAGTGAATCGGGATGGACGGGAGGCTACACCTTC.

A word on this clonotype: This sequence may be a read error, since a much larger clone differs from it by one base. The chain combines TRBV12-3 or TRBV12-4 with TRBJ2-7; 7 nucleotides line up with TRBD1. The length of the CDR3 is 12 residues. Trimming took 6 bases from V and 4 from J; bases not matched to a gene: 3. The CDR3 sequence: CASSSGQYEQYV. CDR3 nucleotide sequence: TGTGCCAGCAGCTCGGGACAGTACGAGCAGTACGTC.

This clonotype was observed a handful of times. The CDR3 bases are TGTGCCAGCACCGGACAGGGCGCAGATACGCAGTATTTT. Its protein product is CASTGQGADTQYF. This chain links TRBV6-2 or TRBV6-3 with TRBJ2-3, with TRBD1 identical over 8 bases. The CDR3 spans 13 residues. V was pared by 7 bases and J by 4 bases, with 4 bases of the junction left unmatched. CDR1 and CDR2 from the germline V gene are MNHEY and SVGEGT.

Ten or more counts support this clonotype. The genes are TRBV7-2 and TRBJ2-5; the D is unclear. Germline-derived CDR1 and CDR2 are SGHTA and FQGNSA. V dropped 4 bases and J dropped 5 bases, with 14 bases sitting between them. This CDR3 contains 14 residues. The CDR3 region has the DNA TGTGCCAGCAGCTCTGGAACAATTCTGGAGACCCAGTACTTC. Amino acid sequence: CASSSGTILETQYF.

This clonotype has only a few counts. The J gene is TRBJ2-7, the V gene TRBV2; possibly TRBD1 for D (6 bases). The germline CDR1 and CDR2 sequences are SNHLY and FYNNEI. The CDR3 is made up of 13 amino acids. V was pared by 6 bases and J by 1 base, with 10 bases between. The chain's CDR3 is CASRGQGSYEQYF. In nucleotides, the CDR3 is TGTGCCAGCAGGGGACAAGGGTCCTACGAGCAGTACTTC.

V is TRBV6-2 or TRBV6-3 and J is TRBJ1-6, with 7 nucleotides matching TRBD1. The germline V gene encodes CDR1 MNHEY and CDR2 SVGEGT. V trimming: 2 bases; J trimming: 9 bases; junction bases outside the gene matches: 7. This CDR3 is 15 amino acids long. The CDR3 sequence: CASSYPTGLSSPLHF. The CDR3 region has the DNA TGTGCCAGCAGTTACCCGACAGGGTTGAGTTCACCCCTCCACTTT.

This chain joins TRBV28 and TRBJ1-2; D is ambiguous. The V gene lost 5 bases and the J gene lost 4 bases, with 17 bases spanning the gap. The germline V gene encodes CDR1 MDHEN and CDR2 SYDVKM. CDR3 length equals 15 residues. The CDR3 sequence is CASSPTLGPPYGYTF. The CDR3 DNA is TGTGCCAGCAGTCCTACTCTCGGACCACCCTATGGCTACACCTTC.

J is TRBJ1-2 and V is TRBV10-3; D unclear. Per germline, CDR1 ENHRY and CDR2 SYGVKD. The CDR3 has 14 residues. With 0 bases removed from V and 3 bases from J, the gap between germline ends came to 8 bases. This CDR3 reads CAISESTEDYGYTF. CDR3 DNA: TGTGCCATCAGTGAGTCTACAGAAGACTATGGCTACACCTTC.

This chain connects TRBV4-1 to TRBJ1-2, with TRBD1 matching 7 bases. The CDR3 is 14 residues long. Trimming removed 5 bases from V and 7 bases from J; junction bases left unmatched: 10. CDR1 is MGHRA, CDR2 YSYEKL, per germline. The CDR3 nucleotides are TGCGCCAGCAGCTTAGACAGGGACTCGTCTGGCTACACCTTC. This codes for CASSLDRDSSGYTF.

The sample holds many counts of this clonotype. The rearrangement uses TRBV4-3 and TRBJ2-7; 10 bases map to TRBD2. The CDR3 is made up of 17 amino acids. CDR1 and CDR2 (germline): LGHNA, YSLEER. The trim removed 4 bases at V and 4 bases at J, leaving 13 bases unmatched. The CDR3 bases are TGCGCCAGCAGCCCCAAGATGATGAGACTAGCGGGTTACGAGCAGTACTTC. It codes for CASSPKMMRLAGYEQYF.

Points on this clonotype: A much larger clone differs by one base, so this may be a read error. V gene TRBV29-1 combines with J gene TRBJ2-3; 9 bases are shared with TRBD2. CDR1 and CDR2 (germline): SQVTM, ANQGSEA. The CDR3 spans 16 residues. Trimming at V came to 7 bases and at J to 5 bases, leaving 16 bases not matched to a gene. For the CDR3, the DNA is TGCAGCGGCCACCACCCGGGACGAGCGGGAGGAGATACGCAGTATTTT. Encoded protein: CSGHHPGRAGGDTQYF.

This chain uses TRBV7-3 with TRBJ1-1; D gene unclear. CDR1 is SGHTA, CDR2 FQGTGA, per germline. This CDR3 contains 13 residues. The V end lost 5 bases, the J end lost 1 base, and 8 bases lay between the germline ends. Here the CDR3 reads CASSVEQNTEAFF. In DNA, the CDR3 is TGTGCCAGCAGCGTAGAGCAGAACACTGAAGCTTTCTTT.

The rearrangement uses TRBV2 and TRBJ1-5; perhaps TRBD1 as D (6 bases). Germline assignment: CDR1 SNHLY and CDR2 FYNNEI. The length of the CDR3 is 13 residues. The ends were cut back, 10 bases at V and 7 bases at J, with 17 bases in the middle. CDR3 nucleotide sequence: TGTGCCACCAACAGGGACCCAGGGCAGCCCCAGCATTTT. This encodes CATNRDPGQPQHF.

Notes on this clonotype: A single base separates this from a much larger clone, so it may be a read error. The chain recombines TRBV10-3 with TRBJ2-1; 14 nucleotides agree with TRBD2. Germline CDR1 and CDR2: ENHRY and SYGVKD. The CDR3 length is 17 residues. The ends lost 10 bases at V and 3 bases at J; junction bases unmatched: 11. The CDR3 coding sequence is TGTGCCACCAGCCCGGGACTAGCGGGAGAGGGCTACAATGAGCAGTTCTTC. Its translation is CATSPGLAGEGYNEQFF.

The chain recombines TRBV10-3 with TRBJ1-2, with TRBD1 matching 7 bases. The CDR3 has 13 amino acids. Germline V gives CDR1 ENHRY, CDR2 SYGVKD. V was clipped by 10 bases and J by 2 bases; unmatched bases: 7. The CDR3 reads CANTGDLNYGYTF. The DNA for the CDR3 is TGTGCCAACACAGGGGACCTAAACTATGGCTACACCTTC.

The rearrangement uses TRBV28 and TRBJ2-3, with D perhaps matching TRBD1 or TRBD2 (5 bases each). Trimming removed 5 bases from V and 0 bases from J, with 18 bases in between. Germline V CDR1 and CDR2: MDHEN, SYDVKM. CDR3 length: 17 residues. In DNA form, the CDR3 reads TGTGCCAGCAGTGAAACCGGGACCGCTCCTAGCACAGATACGCAGTATTTT. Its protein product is CASSETGTAPSTDTQYF.

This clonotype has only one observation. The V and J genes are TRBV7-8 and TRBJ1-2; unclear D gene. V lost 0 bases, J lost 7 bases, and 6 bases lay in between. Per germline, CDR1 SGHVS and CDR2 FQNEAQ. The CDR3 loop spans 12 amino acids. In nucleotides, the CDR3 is TGTGCCAGCAGCTTAGCGCTTGGTGGCTACACCTTC. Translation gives CASSLALGGYTF.